A selection of T cell receptor beta chains follows, all from one sample in a study of early T cells in non-severe SARS-CoV-2 infection. TCRdb reanalysed the 5' RACE reads using MiXCR and keeps one entry per CDR3 protein. This sample yields roughly 45,000 distinct CDR3 sequences, of which roughly 6.1% are seen a single time; under 9% belongs to the top ten. The material was whole blood, obtained at baseline. All receptors come from an adult who was a healthcare worker with PCR-confirmed SARS-CoV-2 infection or an uninfected control (not recorded which). Each CDR3 is given with its conserved first and last residue.

CDR3 protein: CASSTRGTAAQETQYF; V gene: TRBV28; J gene: TRBJ2-5; CDR3 length: 16
CDR3 protein: CASSPDSNYEQYF; V gene: TRBV7-3; J gene: TRBJ2-7; CDR3 length: 13
CDR3 protein: CASAPPGGRHTEAFF; V gene: TRBV6-6; J gene: TRBJ1-1; CDR3 length: 15
CDR3 protein: CSARNPLVTGELFF; V gene: TRBV20-1; J gene: TRBJ2-2; CDR3 length: 14
CDR3 protein: CASSLGGTRSYEQYF; V gene: TRBV7-2; J gene: TRBJ2-7; CDR3 length: 15
CDR3 protein: CASLMTGDDYGYTF; V gene: TRBV18; J gene: TRBJ1-2; CDR3 length: 14
CDR3 protein: CSAREWSGGYEQYF; V gene: TRBV20-1; J gene: TRBJ2-7; CDR3 length: 14
CDR3 protein: CASSVLASGEQYF; V gene: TRBV9; J gene: TRBJ2-7; CDR3 length: 13
CDR3 protein: CASSSGTTSYEQYF; V gene: TRBV7-2; J gene: TRBJ2-7; CDR3 length: 14
CDR3 protein: CSATGQGNYEQYF; V gene: TRBV20-1; J gene: TRBJ2-7; CDR3 length: 13
CDR3 protein: CASSDLGTSTYF; V gene: TRBV10-2; J gene: TRBJ2-7; CDR3 length: 12